The 30 T cell receptor beta chains reported below all come from one sample, sequenced in a study of cytomegalovirus exposure and HLA in healthy donors. Primers included in the PCR were 60 Vbeta and 13 Jbeta primers. Profiled with immunoSEQ multiplex PCR; TCRdb holds only in-frame clones, not every one. In the table there are over 100,000 clones, over 65% of which are singletons. The specimen sequenced was PBMCs. Receptors were obtained from a woman aged 25 to 39 in good health and CMV-seronegative.

The chain links TRBV25-1 to TRBJ1-1; D not resolved. Trimming took off 3 bases at V and 3 bases at J, with 20 bases between the two ends. Germline V CDR1 and CDR2: MGHDK, SYGVNS. The CDR3 loop spans 17 amino acids. CDR3 nucleotides: TGTGCCAGCAGTGACCGGTCCTCCCATACCTCCCACACTGAAGCTTTCTTT. Protein sequence: CASSDRSSHTSHTEAFF.

The rearrangement links TRBV7-6 to TRBJ1-1; perhaps TRBD1 as D (5 bases). V lost 6 bases, J lost 0 bases, and 11 bases lay in between. Germline V gene sequence: CDR1 SGHVS, CDR2 FNYEAQ. CDR3 length: 14 residues. The CDR3 bases are TGTGCCAGCAGTATAGGGGATTTGAACACTGAAGCTTTCTTT. Translated, it gives CASSIGDLNTEAFF.

The chain joins TRBV5-1 to TRBJ2-1; maybe TRBD2 (7 bases). This CDR3 is 14 amino acids long. Trimming took off 5 bases at V and 11 bases at J, with 20 bases between the two ends. CDR1 and CDR2 (germline): SGHRS, YFSETQ. The CDR3: CASSKEGGGGQQFF. Here the CDR3 DNA reads TGCGCCAGCAGTAAGGAGGGGGGGGGCGGTCAGCAGTTCTTC.

This chain joins TRBV7-9 and TRBJ2-3; 15 bases agree with TRBD2. The junction had 6 bases not matched to a gene; V was cut back by 4 bases and J by 10 bases. Germline values: CDR1 SEHNR, CDR2 FQNEAQ (reference sequence). The CDR3 loop spans 15 amino acids. CDR3 sequence: CASSSGLAGGEAQYF. The CDR3 region has the DNA TGTGCCAGCAGCTCGGGACTAGCGGGGGGCGAGGCGCAGTATTTT.

The V call is TRBV4-1, the J call TRBJ2-1, with 9 positions matching TRBD2. The CDR3 has 19 residues. After removal of 3 bases from V and 5 bases from J, the junction contained 17 bases not matched to a gene. Germline lookup yields CDR1 MGHRA and CDR2 YSYEKL. The CDR3 nucleotides are TGCGCCAGCAGCCAGGACCTCCCCCTATCCGCGGGGGGGAACAATGAGCAGTTCTTC. Its translation: CASSQDLPLSAGGNNEQFF.

The V and J genes are TRBV5-1 and TRBJ1-1; 7 bases match TRBD1. Germline-derived CDR1 and CDR2 are SGHRS and YFSETQ. The CDR3 is made up of 14 amino acids. V lost 4 bases, J lost 1 base, and 4 bases stayed unmatched. Written as DNA, the CDR3 is TGCGCCAGCAGCCACAGGGGTCCGAACACTGAAGCTTTCTTT. Its protein is CASSHRGPNTEAFF.

The rearrangement uses TRBV18 and TRBJ2-7, with D possibly matching TRBD1 (5 bases). Trimming removed 1 base at V and 7 bases at J, with 23 bases between. The length of the CDR3 is 17 residues. From germline, CDR1 is KGHSH and CDR2 LQKENI. CDR3 protein: CASSPLALGQGSQEQYF. The CDR3 nucleotides read TGTGCCAGCTCACCACTCGCCCTTGGGCAGGGTTCCCAAGAGCAGTACTTC. Filled out from reference TRBV18 and TRBJ2-7, the complete variable domain reads NAGVMQNPRHLVRRRGQEARLRCSPMKGHSHVYWYRQLPEEGLKFMVYLQKENIIDESGMPKERFSAEFPKEGPSILRIQQVVRGDSAAYFCASSPLALGQGSQEQYFGPGTRLTVT.

This chain connects TRBV5-1 to TRBJ2-5; TRBD2 aligns across 15 bases. V dropped 4 bases and J dropped 6; count of bases not matched to a gene: 10. Per germline, CDR1 SGHRS and CDR2 YFSETQ. This CDR3 spans 17 amino acids. CDR3 nucleotides: TGCGCCAGCAGCCTTGGACTAGCGGGAGGGGGATGGAAGACCCAGTACTTC. Translation gives CASSLGLAGGGWKTQYF.

The V and J genes are TRBV27 and TRBJ2-5, with a weak D call TRBD2 (5 bases). Deletions cut 8 bases from V and 5 bases from J, with 18 bases between. The CDR3 sequence is 14 residues long. Germline V lookup: CDR1 MNHEY, CDR2 SMNVEV (reference sequence). The CDR3 nucleotides are TGTGCCAGCTATGATACGGGGAATCGGGAGACCCAGTACTTC. Translating it yields CASYDTGNRETQYF.

The J gene is TRBJ2-5, the V gene TRBV5-1; 7 bases fit TRBD2. V lost 4 bases and J lost 11; bases outside the gene matches: 11. This CDR3 has 13 residues. Germline CDR1 SGHRS, CDR2 YFSETQ. CDR3: CASSPQLAREQYF. The CDR3 nucleotides are TGCGCCAGCAGCCCACAACTAGCGCGGGAGCAGTACTTC.

Regarding this clone: The same CDR3 also results from other DNA sequences found in this sample. This chain uses TRBV30 with TRBJ1-1; possibly TRBD1 for D (5 bases). The V and J ends lost 0 bases and 3 bases respectively, with 8 bases between them. Germline values: CDR1 GTSNPN, CDR2 SVGIG (reference sequence). The CDR3 runs to 13 residues. CDR3 protein: CAWSVGGDTEAFF. The CDR3 DNA follows: TGTGCCTGGAGTGTAGGAGGGGACACTGAAGCTTTCTTT.

The V call is TRBV2, the J call TRBJ2-7, with a weak D call TRBD2 (7 bases). Germline V gene lookup returns CDR1 SNHLY and CDR2 FYNNEI. V lost 6 bases and J lost 6, with 12 bases in between. The length of the CDR3 is 12 residues. The CDR3: CASRGGGREQYF. As DNA, the CDR3 is TGTGCCAGCAGGGGAGGGGGACGCGAGCAGTACTTC.

This chain uses TRBV30 with TRBJ2-1; 7 positions match TRBD2. The length of the CDR3 is 13 residues. J gave up 6 bases and V 0 bases, and 2 bases lay outside the gene matches. Germline assignment: CDR1 GTSNPN and CDR2 SVGIG (reference sequence). The chain's CDR3 is CAWSVRLANEQFF. CDR3 sequence (DNA): TGTGCCTGGAGTGTAAGACTAGCCAATGAGCAGTTCTTC. The variable domain in full, with the rest retrieved from reference TRBV30 and TRBJ2-1, is SQTIHQWPATLVQPVGSPLSLECTVEGTSNPNLYWYRQAAGRGLQLLFYSVGIGQISSEVPQNLSASRPQDRQFILSSKKLLLSDSGFYLCAWSVRLANEQFFGPGTRLTVL.

This clone was observed once. This chain uses TRBV25-1 with TRBJ1-4, with 8 bases aligning to TRBD1. Germline loops: CDR1 MGHDK, CDR2 SYGVNS. V shed 11 bases and J 7 bases; nucleotides not matched to a gene: 6. The CDR3 is 12 residues long. CDR3 loop: CAGRTGIEKLFF. The CDR3 DNA is TGTGCCGGCCGGACAGGGATTGAAAAACTGTTTTTT.

Written as DNA, the CDR3 is TGTGCCTGGAGCCCGGCAGGGGGCGTAGGTGGCTACACCTTC. Translated: CAWSPAGGVGGYTF. This sequence joins TRBV30 and TRBJ1-2; 8 bases line up with TRBD1. Unmatched junction bases numbered 10, after V lost 3 bases and J lost 7 bases. Germline-derived CDR1 and CDR2 are GTSNPN and SVGIG (reference sequence). This CDR3 spans 14 amino acids.

The gene calls are TRBV5-6 and TRBJ2-7; tentatively, D is TRBD2 (6 bases). The CDR3 runs to 17 residues. Germline V CDR1 and CDR2: SGHDT, YYEEEE. Deletions cut 4 bases from V and 4 bases from J, with 24 bases between. The DNA for the CDR3 is TGTGCCAGCAGCCCAAGCACGGGACTCCACTTGGAGTACGAGCAGTACTTC. Translating it yields CASSPSTGLHLEYEQYF.

The chain uses TRBV30 and TRBJ1-3; D may be TRBD1 (6 bases). V dropped 3 bases and J dropped 2 bases, with 11 bases sitting between them. The length of the CDR3 is 14 residues. Germline CDR1 and CDR2: GTSNPN and SVGIG (reference sequence). CDR3 amino acids: CAWSLQGTGNTIYF. CDR3 DNA: TGTGCCTGGAGCCTACAGGGAACTGGAAACACCATATATTTT.

The chain carries TRBV23-1 and TRBJ1-5; no reliable D call. TRBV23-1 is annotated as an ORF whose role is uncertain. This CDR3 is 18 amino acids long. The V and J ends lost 3 bases and 0 bases respectively, with 18 bases between them. CDR3 nucleotides: TGCGCCAGCAGTCATAATAGCACGGAGAAAAATAGCAATCAGCCCCAGCATTTT. Its protein product is CASSHNSTEKNSNQPQHF.

This clone was observed a handful of times. The rearrangement links TRBV6-6 to TRBJ1-5; 10 bases align to TRBD1. This CDR3 is built from 15 residues. The germline V gene encodes CDR1 MNHNY and CDR2 SVGAGI (reference sequence). With V trimmed by 6 bases and J by 7 bases, 9 bases remained unmatched. In nucleotides, the CDR3 is TGTGCCAGCAGGGGGGGGACAGGGGCTGAGCAGCCCCAGCATTTT. This sequence encodes CASRGGTGAEQPQHF.

The chain combines TRBV6-6 with TRBJ1-1, with TRBD1 as a possible D gene (5 bases). There are 12 residues in the CDR3. The V end was cut by 0 bases, the J end by 9 bases, with 8 bases between. The V gene's germline CDR1 is MNHNY and CDR2 SVGAGI (reference sequence). This chain's CDR3 is CASSYSTAKAFF. The CDR3 DNA reads as TGTGCCAGCAGTTACTCGACAGCGAAAGCTTTCTTT.

The chain uses TRBV5-1 and TRBJ2-3; 8 bases align to TRBD1. V shed 4 bases, J shed 0 bases, and the junction held 7 bases outside the gene matches. The germline V gene encodes CDR1 SGHRS and CDR2 YFSETQ. The CDR3 contains 16 residues. The CDR3 DNA sequence: TGCGCCAGCAGCCCCCGACAGGGGACTAGCACAGATACGCAGTATTTT. Translating gives CASSPRQGTSTDTQYF.

The J gene is TRBJ2-5, the V gene TRBV27, with no clear D. Germline CDR1 and CDR2: MNHEY and SMNVEV (reference sequence). V gave up 6 bases and J gave up 0 bases, with 11 bases separating them. This CDR3 region has 14 residues. The CDR3 DNA follows: TGTGCCAGCAGCCAGAGGTGGGACCAAGAGACCCAGTACTTC. This gives the protein CASSQRWDQETQYF.

The chain combines TRBV19 with TRBJ2-7, with TRBD1 identical over 12 bases. This CDR3 has 15 amino acids. V was pared by 4 bases and J by 6 bases, with 7 bases of the junction left unmatched. Germline CDR1 and CDR2: LNHDA and SQIVND (reference sequence). CDR3 amino acids: CASSRDRGRISEQYF. The CDR3 bases are TGTGCCAGTAGTAGGGACAGGGGGCGAATTTCCGAGCAGTACTTC.

V and J are TRBV6-5 and TRBJ1-1; D is unclear. The CDR3 totals 14 residues. Germline lookup yields CDR1 MNHEY and CDR2 SVGAGI. The ends were cut back, 4 bases at V and 6 bases at J, with 15 bases in the middle. The CDR3 DNA is TGTGCCAGCAGTTCCCCCCGGAGCTCCGCTGAAGCTTTCTTT. Translated: CASSSPRSSAEAFF.

The gene calls are TRBV11-3 and TRBJ2-3; D is undetermined. The CDR3 runs 14 residues. Germline CDR1 and CDR2: SGHNT and YENEEA. Trimming stripped 1 base from V and 2 bases from J, with 7 bases between. Here the CDR3 reads CASSLVENTDTQYF. The DNA for the CDR3 is TGTGCCAGCAGCTTAGTGGAGAACACAGATACGCAGTATTTT.

This clone appeared once. The V and J genes are TRBV5-1 and TRBJ1-1, with D possibly matching TRBD1 (6 bases). Germline V gene sequence: CDR1 SGHRS, CDR2 YFSETQ. The CDR3 has 14 residues. V dropped 4 bases and J dropped 4 bases, with 14 bases sitting between them. The CDR3 protein is CASSQGSGGTEAFF. The CDR3 coding sequence is TGCGCCAGCAGCCAGGGGAGCGGGGGCACTGAAGCTTTCTTT. Combining the CDR3 with reference TRBV5-1 and TRBJ1-1 gives the whole variable domain KAGVTQTPRYLIKTRGQQVTLSCSPISGHRSVSWYQQTPGQGLQFLFEYFSETQRNKGNFPGRFSGRQFSNSRSEMNVSTLELGDSALYLCASSQGSGGTEAFFGQGTRLTVV.

V gene TRBV18 combines with J gene TRBJ2-3; 10 nucleotides align to TRBD1. The V gene's germline CDR1 is KGHSH and CDR2 LQKENI. After removal of 2 bases from V and 1 base from J, the junction contained 3 bases not matched to a gene. CDR3 size: 16 residues. CDR3 coding DNA: TGTGCCAGCTCACCATCCGGGACAGGGGGCACAGATACGCAGTATTTT. Amino acids: CASSPSGTGGTDTQYF.

This chain uses TRBV7-2 with TRBJ2-6; possible D gene TRBD1, 6 bases. The CDR3 sequence is 19 residues long. CDR1 is SGHTA and CDR2 is FQGNSA in the germline V gene. Trimming left V 1 base short and J 0 bases short, with 16 bases between. In nucleotides, the CDR3 is TGTGCCAGCAGCTTAGGGGGACAAGCAAGCTTCTCTGGGGCCAACGTCCTGACTTTC. The encoded protein is CASSLGGQASFSGANVLTF.

The J gene is TRBJ2-5, the V gene TRBV5-4, with 8 bases matching TRBD2. From germline, CDR1 is SGHNT and CDR2 YYREEE (reference sequence). This CDR3 spans 14 amino acids. Losses at the gene ends were 1 base for V and 8 bases for J; bases not matched to a gene: 7. DNA of the CDR3: TGTGCCAGCAGCTTGCGGCTAGCGGGCAGTACCCAGTACTTC. Protein: CASSLRLAGSTQYF. The variable domain in full, with the rest retrieved from reference TRBV5-4 and TRBJ2-5, is ETGVTQSPTHLIKTRGQQVTLRCSSQSGHNTVSWYQQALGQGPQFIFQYYREEENGRGNFPPRFSGLQFPNYSSELNVNALELDDSALYLCASSLRLAGSTQYFGPGTRLLVL.

The CDR3 here is CASSYEQGAPGYTF. The CDR3 bases are TGTGCCAGCAGTTACGAACAGGGGGCGCCCGGCTACACCTTC. The rearrangement links TRBV6-6 to TRBJ1-2; 9 nucleotides line up with TRBD1. The germline V gene encodes CDR1 MNHNY and CDR2 SVGAGI (reference sequence). The J segment lost 8 bases and the V segment lost 2 bases, leaving 6 bases of the junction unmatched. This CDR3 region has 14 residues.